The rows below give T cell receptor beta chains drawn from one sample of a study of regulatory T cells in long-lasting Graves disease. TCRdb redid the calling of the multiplex PCR reads with MiXCR, one entry per CDR3 protein. The data contain over 350,000 distinct CDR3 sequences, approximately 15% of them singletons. The data were also submitted as part of a second study, on T cells in Graves' hyperthyroidism and ophthalmopathy.

Sequencing used peripheral blood mononuclear cells (PBMCs), obtained at new diagnosis, from a patient treated with antithyroid drugs. These receptors were collected from a woman in her 50s with Graves disease. Each CDR3 is given with its conserved first and last residue. Each record gives: CDR3 length, clone size, J gene, V gene, D gene, CDR3 DNA, CDR3 protein. A D gene is named only where the DNA matches it firmly. Only part of the rows carry a size: once, few, many, or a class if the clone is expanded.

CDR3 length: 16; clone size: many; J gene: TRBJ1-5; V gene: TRBV3-1; D gene: TRBD1; CDR3 DNA: TGTGCCAGCAGCCACACAGGGGGTAGGAGCAATCAGCCCCAGCATTTT; CDR3 protein: CASSHTGGRSNQPQHF
CDR3 length: 17; clone size: many; J gene: TRBJ2-2; V gene: TRBV7-2; D gene: .; CDR3 DNA: TGTGCCAGCAGCTTTCCCGGGCGGGACACCAACACCGGGGAGCTGTTTTTT; CDR3 protein: CASSFPGRDTNTGELFF
CDR3 length: 13; clone size: many; J gene: TRBJ1-5; V gene: TRBV3-1; D gene: .; CDR3 DNA: TGTGCCAGCAGCCAAGCCCGGGTTCAGCCCCAGCATTTT; CDR3 protein: CASSQARVQPQHF
CDR3 length: 12; clone size: .; J gene: TRBJ1-2; V gene: TRBV4-2; D gene: .; CDR3 DNA: TGTGCCAGCAGCGCTCGACTGACTGGCTACACCTTC; CDR3 protein: CASSARLTGYTF
CDR3 length: 14; clone size: few; J gene: TRBJ1-3; V gene: TRBV10-3; D gene: .; CDR3 DNA: TGTGCCATCAATACCGAAAGCTCTGGAAACACCATATATTTT; CDR3 protein: CAINTESSGNTIYF
CDR3 length: 12; clone size: .; J gene: TRBJ2-1; V gene: TRBV4-1; D gene: .; CDR3 DNA: TGCGCCAGCAGCCAAGATTGGGTTGATCAGTTCTTC; CDR3 protein: CASSQDWVDQFF
CDR3 length: 12; clone size: few; J gene: TRBJ1-4; V gene: TRBV30; D gene: .; CDR3 DNA: TGTGCCTGGTGCAGCGGAAATGAAAAACTGTTTTTT; CDR3 protein: CAWCSGNEKLFF
CDR3 length: 15; clone size: many; J gene: TRBJ1-3; V gene: TRBV6-1; D gene: .; CDR3 DNA: TGTGCCAGCAGTGAAGATCAGTTCTCTGGAAACACCATATATTTT; CDR3 protein: CASSEDQFSGNTIYF
CDR3 length: 15; clone size: many; J gene: TRBJ1-1; V gene: TRBV6-1; D gene: .; CDR3 DNA: TGTGCCAGCAGTGAGGACATTGGTTCGTTCACTGAAGCTTTCTTT; CDR3 protein: CASSEDIGSFTEAFF
CDR3 length: 15; clone size: many; J gene: TRBJ2-1; V gene: TRBV2; D gene: TRBD1; CDR3 DNA: TGTGCCAGCAGAGGACAGGGGGCTGTCTACAATGAGCAGTTCTTC; CDR3 protein: CASRGQGAVYNEQFF
CDR3 length: 16; clone size: few; J gene: TRBJ1-3; V gene: TRBV11-2; D gene: .; CDR3 DNA: TGTGCCAGCAGCTTTTTGGGACACCTCTCTGGAAACACCATATATTTT; CDR3 protein: CASSFLGHLSGNTIYF
CDR3 length: 15; clone size: .; J gene: TRBJ1-6; V gene: TRBV28; D gene: TRBD1; CDR3 DNA: TGTGCCAGCAGTGCATGGGACAGTAGTAATTCACCCCTCCACTTT; CDR3 protein: CASSAWDSSNSPLHF
CDR3 length: 17; clone size: .; J gene: TRBJ1-1; V gene: TRBV19; D gene: .; CDR3 DNA: TGTGCCAGTAGTATAGAACCGGACAGAACTATAAACACTGAAGCTTTCTTT; CDR3 protein: CASSIEPDRTINTEAFF
CDR3 length: 16; clone size: .; J gene: TRBJ2-2; V gene: TRBV7-2; D gene: .; CDR3 DNA: TGTGCCAGCAGCTTCGTAGGGGGGTTGAACACCGGGGAGCTGTTTTTT; CDR3 protein: CASSFVGGLNTGELFF
CDR3 length: 15; clone size: many; J gene: TRBJ2-7; V gene: TRBV7-9; D gene: TRBD1; CDR3 DNA: TGTGCCAGCATGGGAGTGGCAGGGGGCTTGTACGAGCAGTACTTC; CDR3 protein: CASMGVAGGLYEQYF
CDR3 length: 16; clone size: many; J gene: TRBJ2-1; V gene: TRBV27; D gene: TRBD1; CDR3 DNA: TGTGCCAGCAGTTTAAGGAGACAGGGTACCTACAATGAGCAGTTCTTC; CDR3 protein: CASSLRRQGTYNEQFF
CDR3 length: 15; clone size: many; J gene: TRBJ2-1; V gene: TRBV27; D gene: .; CDR3 DNA: TGTGCCAGCAGTTTATCTGTGGGGGAATACAATGAGCAGTTCTTC; CDR3 protein: CASSLSVGEYNEQFF
CDR3 length: 24; clone size: .; J gene: TRBJ2-1; V gene: TRBV6-1; D gene: TRBD2; CDR3 DNA: TGTGCCAGCAGTCAATCAAGGTTTCCCGGGAGGGGACGATTCTGGGAGTCAACTAGCAATGAGCAGTTCTTC; CDR3 protein: CASSQSRFPGRGRFWESTSNEQFF
CDR3 length: 15; clone size: .; J gene: TRBJ2-5; V gene: TRBV5-5; D gene: TRBD2; CDR3 DNA: TGCGCCAGCAGCTTTGCTAGCGGGATCCAAGAGACCCAGTACTTC; CDR3 protein: CASSFASGIQETQYF
CDR3 length: 14; clone size: many; J gene: TRBJ2-7; V gene: TRBV28; D gene: TRBD1; CDR3 DNA: TGTGCCAGCAGTTTAAGTTACAGGGGGCCCGAGCAGTACTTC; CDR3 protein: CASSLSYRGPEQYF
CDR3 length: 16; clone size: many; J gene: TRBJ2-5; V gene: TRBV6-1; D gene: TRBD2; CDR3 DNA: TGTGCCAGCAGTGGGGGTCGTGGAGCGGGAGGGGAGACCCAGTACTTC; CDR3 protein: CASSGGRGAGGETQYF
CDR3 length: 18; clone size: .; J gene: TRBJ2-1; V gene: TRBV18; D gene: .; CDR3 DNA: TGTGCCAGCTCACCACCATCACTAGCTTTCAGCTCCTACAATGAGCAGTTCTTC; CDR3 protein: CASSPPSLAFSSYNEQFF
CDR3 length: 13; clone size: few; J gene: TRBJ2-5; V gene: TRBV29-1; D gene: TRBD2; CDR3 DNA: TGCAGCGTTGATTTCAGCGGGAGGGAGACCCAGTACTTC; CDR3 protein: CSVDFSGRETQYF
CDR3 length: 15; clone size: many; J gene: TRBJ2-7; V gene: TRBV18; D gene: TRBD2; CDR3 DNA: TGTGCCAGCTCACCATTGGGAGGGCCCTCCTACGAGCAGTACTTC; CDR3 protein: CASSPLGGPSYEQYF
CDR3 length: 14; clone size: many; J gene: TRBJ1-6; V gene: TRBV28; D gene: .; CDR3 DNA: TGTGCCAGCAGTCCCCGCCTCGGGCGGTCACCCCTCCACTTT; CDR3 protein: CASSPRLGRSPLHF
CDR3 length: 12; clone size: many; J gene: TRBJ2-1; V gene: TRBV2; D gene: .; CDR3 DNA: TGTGCCAGCAGCGTAGACAACAATGAGCAGTTCTTC; CDR3 protein: CASSVDNNEQFF
CDR3 length: 11; clone size: .; J gene: TRBJ1-1; V gene: TRBV6-1; D gene: .; CDR3 DNA: TGTGCCAGCGAAGTGAACCAAGAAGCTTTCTTT; CDR3 protein: CASEVNQEAFF
CDR3 length: 13; clone size: .; J gene: TRBJ1-5; V gene: TRBV6-1; D gene: .; CDR3 DNA: TGTGCCAGCAGCTCTTTATATGATCAGCCCCAGCATTTT; CDR3 protein: CASSSLYDQPQHF
CDR3 length: 16; clone size: many; J gene: TRBJ1-2; V gene: TRBV18; D gene: .; CDR3 DNA: TGTGCCAGCTCACCACCGTCCGGATCCCTTCGCCGAGGCTACACCTTC; CDR3 protein: CASSPPSGSLRRGYTF
CDR3 length: 13; clone size: many; J gene: TRBJ1-2; V gene: TRBV3-1; D gene: .; CDR3 DNA: TGTGCCAGCACACCTACAGGCTTCTATGGCTACACCTTC; CDR3 protein: CASTPTGFYGYTF
CDR3 length: 15; clone size: .; J gene: TRBJ2-2; V gene: TRBV2; D gene: .; CDR3 DNA: TGTGCCAGCAGTGACTTGCTCTCCAACACCGGGGAGCTGTTTTTT; CDR3 protein: CASSDLLSNTGELFF
CDR3 length: 13; clone size: few; J gene: TRBJ2-2; V gene: TRBV5-6; D gene: TRBD1; CDR3 DNA: TGTGCCAGCAGTACAGGGGGCATCGGGGAGCTGTTTTTT; CDR3 protein: CASSTGGIGELFF
CDR3 length: 14; clone size: many; J gene: TRBJ2-1; V gene: TRBV18; D gene: TRBD2; CDR3 DNA: TGTGCCAGCTCACCACTAGCGGGAGACAATGAGCAGTTCTTC; CDR3 protein: CASSPLAGDNEQFF
CDR3 length: 13; clone size: .; J gene: TRBJ2-7; V gene: TRBV9; D gene: .; CDR3 DNA: TGTGCCAGCAGTGCACATCAGGGTTTCGAGCAGTACTTC; CDR3 protein: CASSAHQGFEQYF
CDR3 length: 20; clone size: many; J gene: TRBJ2-3; V gene: TRBV10-3; D gene: .; CDR3 DNA: TGTGCCATCAGTGCGGCGGAGTTGAATTATTTGGGAGTAGGCACAGATACGCAGTATTTT; CDR3 protein: CAISAAELNYLGVGTDTQYF
CDR3 length: 15; clone size: .; J gene: TRBJ2-7; V gene: TRBV11-2; D gene: .; CDR3 DNA: TGTGCCAGCAGCTTAGATCGGGTAGTTCGCGGTGAGCAGTACTTC; CDR3 protein: CASSLDRVVRGEQYF
CDR3 length: 15; clone size: .; J gene: TRBJ2-3; V gene: TRBV5-6; D gene: TRBD2; CDR3 DNA: TGTGCCAGCAGCTTGTGGCGGGAGGGCCCAGATACGCAGTATTTT; CDR3 protein: CASSLWREGPDTQYF
CDR3 length: 14; clone size: many; J gene: TRBJ2-1; V gene: TRBV3-1; D gene: TRBD2; CDR3 DNA: TGTGCCAGCAAAAGAAGCGGGAGTTTCAATGAGCAGTTCTTC; CDR3 protein: CASKRSGSFNEQFF
CDR3 length: 16; clone size: many; J gene: TRBJ1-5; V gene: TRBV28; D gene: TRBD1; CDR3 DNA: TGTGCCAGCAGTTTCAGGACAGGGTGGATGTATCAGCCCCAGCATTTT; CDR3 protein: CASSFRTGWMYQPQHF
CDR3 length: 15; clone size: .; J gene: TRBJ1-4; V gene: TRBV6-1; D gene: .; CDR3 DNA: TGTGCCAGCATGACAGGTGGGGCAACTAATGAAAAACTGTTTTTT; CDR3 protein: CASMTGGATNEKLFF
CDR3 length: 13; clone size: .; J gene: TRBJ1-3; V gene: TRBV2; D gene: .; CDR3 DNA: TGTGCCAGCAGGGTAGGGGCTGGAAACACCATATATTTT; CDR3 protein: CASRVGAGNTIYF
CDR3 length: 14; clone size: .; J gene: TRBJ2-7; V gene: TRBV5-1; D gene: TRBD1; CDR3 DNA: TGCGCCAGCAGCCCCACAGGGGGCACCTACGAGCAGTACTTC; CDR3 protein: CASSPTGGTYEQYF
CDR3 length: 20; clone size: many; J gene: TRBJ2-3; V gene: TRBV12-3/TRBV12-4; D gene: TRBD2; CDR3 DNA: TGTGCCAGCAGCCCGTCAGCCCGTCTTCTTAGCGGGAGTAGCACAGATACGCAGTATTTT; CDR3 protein: CASSPSARLLSGSSTDTQYF
CDR3 length: 15; clone size: many; J gene: TRBJ1-1; V gene: TRBV6-5; D gene: .; CDR3 DNA: TGTGCCAGCAGTTACTCCTACAGGGAGAACACTGAAGCTTTCTTT; CDR3 protein: CASSYSYRENTEAFF
CDR3 length: 18; clone size: many; J gene: TRBJ2-1; V gene: TRBV29-1; D gene: TRBD2; CDR3 DNA: TGCAGCGTTGAAGATTGGTGGGGGAGCGGGATGGAGTACAATGAGCAGTTCTTC; CDR3 protein: CSVEDWWGSGMEYNEQFF